The 32 T cell receptor beta chains given below trace back to one sample, sequenced in a study of CD8 T cells in ankylosing spondylitis. Each CDR3 protein is one row after TCRdb ran MiXCR on the 5' RACE reads. The data show around 280,000 distinct CDR3 sequences, over 15% seen once. Specimen: blood, either unsorted or a sorted T cell fraction (not recorded which). These TCRs come from a male donor with ankylosing spondylitis or in good health (not recorded which).

This clonotype was observed a handful of times. V gene TRBV6-1 combines with J gene TRBJ1-2, with D unclear. Trimming shortened V by 3 bases and J by 2 bases, and 10 bases separated the two germline ends. Germline CDR1 reads MNHNS; CDR2 reads SASEGT. This CDR3 is built from 14 residues. The CDR3 DNA follows: TGTGCCAGCAGTGACGAAGCAGAAAACTATGGCTACACCTTC. The encoded protein is CASSDEAENYGYTF.

This clonotype showed up just a few times. The J gene is TRBJ2-1, the V gene TRBV12-3 or TRBV12-4, with 7 bases matching TRBD1. V gave up 4 bases and J gave up 5 bases; unmatched junction bases: 5. The CDR3 loop spans 14 amino acids. The CDR3 nucleotides read TGTGCCAGCAGTTGGAACAGGGGTGACAATGAGCAGTTCTTC. It encodes CASSWNRGDNEQFF.

The table lists this clonotype with a few counts. This chain links TRBV10-2 with TRBJ2-5; no clear D. The V gene's germline CDR1 is WSHSY and CDR2 SAAADI. The CDR3 is 10 residues long. Trimming removed 6 bases from V and 5 bases from J, with 4 bases in between. CDR3 residues: CASRKETQYF. The CDR3 DNA sequence: TGCGCCAGCAGGAAGGAGACCCAGTACTTC.

This chain uses TRBV6-1 with TRBJ2-1; 7 bases agree with TRBD2. Germline trimming cut 6 bases from V and 7 bases from J; bases unmatched to any gene: 6. Germline lookup yields CDR1 MNHNS and CDR2 SASEGT. The CDR3 spans 13 residues. CDR3 amino acids: CASRGTNPNEQFF. In DNA, the CDR3 is TGTGCCAGCAGGGGGACTAACCCTAATGAGCAGTTCTTC.

The chain carries TRBV27 and TRBJ1-2; weak D call: TRBD1 (5 bases). The V end was cut by 2 bases, the J end by 5 bases, with 15 bases between. Germline loops: CDR1 MNHEY, CDR2 SMNVEV (reference sequence). CDR3 length: 15 residues. CDR3 in DNA: TGTGCCAGCAGTTTAGGGGCGGGCCCCAGGTATGGCTACACCTTC. This sequence encodes CASSLGAGPRYGYTF.

V gene TRBV5-1 combines with J gene TRBJ2-1; TRBD1 is a possible D gene (6 bases). Germline CDR1 reads SGHRS; CDR2 reads YFSETQ. Trimming took 4 bases from V and 2 from J, leaving 10 bases between them. The CDR3 spans 14 residues. Here the CDR3 reads CASSGQGTYNEQFF. CDR3 DNA: TGCGCCAGCAGCGGGCAGGGGACCTACAATGAGCAGTTCTTC.

The chain has TRBV5-1 and TRBJ2-3; TRBD1 aligns across 7 bases. V lost 1 base and J lost 2; bases outside the gene matches: 4. CDR3 length: 15 amino acids. CDR1 is SGHRS and CDR2 is YFSETQ in the germline V gene. The CDR3 here is CASSLRTGVTDTQYF. In nucleotides, the CDR3 is TGCGCCAGCAGCTTGAGGACAGGAGTCACAGATACGCAGTATTTT.

A few counts support this clonotype. V gene TRBV12-3 or TRBV12-4 combines with J gene TRBJ1-1, with D maybe TRBD1 (6 bases). The V gene lost 5 bases and the J gene lost 5 bases, with 18 bases spanning the gap. CDR3 length equals 15 residues. In DNA, the CDR3 is TGTGCCAGCAGTCCCGGGGGACACCGCGGTACTGAAGCTTTCTTT. Amino acid sequence: CASSPGGHRGTEAFF.

This chain joins TRBV12-3 or TRBV12-4 and TRBJ1-6; D unresolved. V lost 2 bases to trimming and J lost 5 bases, with 7 bases between them. This CDR3 has 14 residues. The CDR3: CASSLIGDNSPLHF. The CDR3 nucleotides are TGTGCCAGCAGTTTAATCGGTGATAATTCACCCCTCCACTTT.

On this clonotype: A much larger clone lies one base from this, so it may be a read error. The chain recombines TRBV29-1 with TRBJ1-6; D not resolved. The CDR3 has 12 residues. Per germline, CDR1 SQVTM and CDR2 ANQGSEA. The CDR3 reads CGVAYMGSPLHF. The CDR3 DNA follows: TGCGGCGTTGCCTACATGGGTTCACCCCTCCACTTT. The whole variable domain, remainder taken from reference TRBV29-1 and TRBJ1-6, is SAVISQKPSRDICQRGTSLTIQCQVDSQVTMMFWYRQQPGQSLTLIATANQGSEATYESGFVIDKFPISRPNLTFSTLTVSNMSPEDSSIYLCGVAYMGSPLHFGNGTRLTVT.

This clonotype was seen many times. The chain recombines TRBV6-1 with TRBJ1-4; no firm D call. Trimming shortened V by 5 bases and J by 3 bases, and 13 bases separated the two germline ends. The CDR3 runs 15 residues. Germline CDR1 reads MNHNS; CDR2 reads SASEGT. The DNA for the CDR3 is TGTGCCAGCAGTACCTACATCGGGCCTAATGAAAAACTGTTTTTT. Translated, it gives CASSTYIGPNEKLFF.

The chain uses TRBV3-1 and TRBJ1-2; a possible D gene is TRBD1 (6 bases). The CDR3 spans 16 residues. The V gene's germline CDR1 is LGHDT and CDR2 YNNKEL (reference sequence). With 1 base removed from V and 4 bases from J, the gap between germline ends came to 16 bases. The CDR3 is CASSQGTAPLSYGYTF. The CDR3 coding sequence is TGTGCCAGCAGCCAAGGGACAGCACCCTTATCCTATGGCTACACCTTC.

The chain recombines TRBV15 with TRBJ2-5, with D unresolved. This CDR3 has 14 amino acids. The germline CDR1 and CDR2 sequences are LNHNV and YYDKDF (reference sequence). The germline V and J ends were trimmed by 1 base and 1 base, with 7 bases remaining between them. CDR3 sequence reads: CATSRGAAQETQYF. The CDR3 bases are TGTGCCACCAGCAGAGGTGCGGCCCAAGAGACCCAGTACTTC.

This clonotype was detected a few times. The chain has TRBV3-1 and TRBJ2-1; no definite D call. Germline CDR1 and CDR2: LGHDT and YNNKEL (reference sequence). There are 14 residues in the CDR3. The V end was cut by 0 bases, the J end by 8 bases, with 11 bases between. Here the CDR3 DNA reads TGTGCCAGCAGCCAAGACTTAATCGGTCATGAGCAGTTCTTC. This gives the protein CASSQDLIGHEQFF.

The gene calls are TRBV19 and TRBJ1-5; 7 bases agree with TRBD1. The CDR3 totals 15 residues. The V and J ends lost 8 bases and 6 bases, in that order; junction bases with no gene match: 13. Looked up from germline, CDR1 is LNHDA and CDR2 is SQIVND (reference sequence). DNA for the CDR3: TGTGCCAGTCCACTACCGACAGGGCCTTCTCAGCCCCAGCATTTT. Protein: CASPLPTGPSQPQHF.

This clonotype showed up just a few times. The chain joins TRBV20-1 to TRBJ1-2; TRBD1 is a possible D gene (5 bases). The V gene's germline CDR1 is DFQATT and CDR2 SNEGSKA (reference sequence). The CDR3 loop spans 15 amino acids. Trimming removed 6 bases at V and 5 bases at J, with 22 bases between. The CDR3 sequence is CSAAGQSLYMYGYTF. The CDR3 DNA follows: TGCAGTGCCGCCGGACAAAGCCTATACATGTATGGCTACACCTTC.

The genes are TRBV12-3 or TRBV12-4 and TRBJ2-3; 14 bases are shared with TRBD2. The CDR3 extends over 17 amino acids. V trimming: 6 bases; J trimming: 2 bases; junction bases outside the gene matches: 7. The CDR3 nucleotides are TGTGCCAGCAGGGGACTAGCGGGGGAGTATCCCACAGATACGCAGTATTTT. This sequence encodes CASRGLAGEYPTDTQYF.

This clonotype was recorded many times. V usage is TRBV29-1 and J usage is TRBJ1-2, with a possible D match to TRBD1 (5 bases). The length of the CDR3 is 13 residues. The V gene's germline CDR1 is SQVTM and CDR2 ANQGSEA. V lost 0 bases and J 4 bases, leaving 9 bases between the germline ends. The CDR3 loop reads CSVEDVRVYGYTF. The CDR3 nucleotides are TGCAGCGTTGAAGATGTCAGGGTCTATGGCTACACCTTC.

Many counts were recorded for this clonotype. The gene calls are TRBV7-7 and TRBJ2-2; 10 positions match TRBD2. CDR1 and CDR2 (germline): SSHAT, FNYEAQ (reference sequence). The CDR3 covers 15 residues. J gave up 5 bases and V 5 bases, and 5 bases lay outside the gene matches. The CDR3 nucleotides read TGTGCCAGCAGCCAAGGGACTAGCGTTACCGGGGAGCTGTTTTTT. Encoded protein: CASSQGTSVTGELFF.

In this sample, this clonotype turned up many times. The chain has TRBV9 and TRBJ2-1; 7 bases align to TRBD2. With V trimmed by 4 bases and J by 4 bases, 8 bases remained unmatched. Per the germline V gene, CDR1 is SGDLS and CDR2 is YYNGEE. This CDR3 contains 15 residues. CDR3 DNA sequence: TGTGCCAGCAGCCGGGGCGGGGGATTATACAATGAGCAGTTCTTC. Its translation is CASSRGGGLYNEQFF. The complete variable domain, with remaining parts taken from reference TRBV9 and TRBJ2-1, reads DSGVTQTPKHLITATGQRVTLRCSPRSGDLSVYWYQQSLDQGLQFLIQYYNGEERAKGNILERFSAQQFPDLHSELNLSSLELGDSALYFCASSRGGGLYNEQFFGPGTRLTVL.

The V and J genes are TRBV27 and TRBJ1-2; D may be TRBD1 (5 bases). In germline, CDR1 is MNHEY, CDR2 SMNVEV (reference sequence). The ends were cut back, 4 bases at V and 4 bases at J, with 19 bases in the middle. The CDR3 spans 16 residues. The DNA of the CDR3 is TGTGCCAGCAGTTCAACCGCGAGGGGCCTGGGCTATGGCTACACCTTC. It yields the protein CASSSTARGLGYGYTF.

The chain links TRBV28 to TRBJ1-5; D gene unclear. Trimming pared 5 bases from V and 9 bases from J, leaving 17 bases between. The CDR3 runs to 14 residues. Germline V gene data show CDR1 as MDHEN and CDR2 as SYDVKM. CDR3 residues: CASSQPGQQRPQHF. DNA of the CDR3: TGTGCCAGCAGTCAACCTGGTCAGCAACGGCCCCAGCATTTT.

This clonotype was detected ten times or more. The chain joins TRBV5-8 to TRBJ1-5, with D unresolved. This CDR3 contains 15 residues. Trimming pared 0 bases from V and 0 bases from J, leaving 7 bases between. Germline V gives CDR1 SGHTS, CDR2 YDEGEE. CDR3 nucleotide sequence: TGTGCCAGCAGCTTGGGGCAGTATAGCAATCAGCCCCAGCATTTT. This encodes CASSLGQYSNQPQHF. Combining the CDR3 with reference TRBV5-8 and TRBJ1-5 gives the whole variable domain EAGVTQSPTHLIKTRGQQATLRCSPISGHTSVYWYQQALGLGLQFLLWYDEGEERNRGNFPPRFSGRQFPNYSSELNVNALELEDSALYLCASSLGQYSNQPQHFGDGTRLSIL.

This chain joins TRBV9 and TRBJ2-5, with D perhaps matching TRBD1 (6 bases). Trimming pared 0 bases from V and 3 bases from J, leaving 12 bases between. CDR1 is SGDLS, CDR2 YYNGEE, per germline. The CDR3 contains 15 residues. The CDR3 loop is CASSVGGGTEETQYF. The CDR3 coding sequence is TGTGCCAGCAGCGTAGGAGGGGGTACCGAAGAGACCCAGTACTTC.

At least ten counts were recorded for this clonotype. J is TRBJ2-1 and V is TRBV27, with a tentative D call TRBD2 (5 bases). The CDR3 runs 16 residues. V shed 6 bases and J shed 0 bases, with 15 bases lying between them. Germline CDR1 and CDR2: MNHEY and SMNVEV (reference sequence). CDR3: CASSPPGSRSYNEQFF. The CDR3 DNA follows: TGTGCCAGCAGCCCTCCGGGATCCCGCTCCTACAATGAGCAGTTCTTC.

The table lists this clonotype with a few counts. The chain carries TRBV5-1 and TRBJ1-4, with no clear D. The germline V gene has CDR1 SGHRS and CDR2 YFSETQ. This CDR3 comprises 15 residues. Trimming took off 0 bases at V and 7 bases at J, with 13 bases between the two ends. The CDR3 sequence is CASSLDGLESEKLFF. The DNA of the CDR3 is TGCGCCAGCAGCTTGGACGGACTTGAGAGTGAAAAACTGTTTTTT.

Ten or more counts support this clonotype. The chain has TRBV5-1 and TRBJ2-3, with 8 bases identical to TRBD1. Germline CDR1 reads SGHRS; CDR2 reads YFSETQ. Unmatched junction bases numbered 18, after V lost 2 bases and J lost 1 base. This CDR3 has 20 amino acids. CDR3 loop: CASSFPLGQGGVLRTDTQYF. The CDR3 DNA reads as TGCGCCAGCAGCTTCCCACTAGGACAGGGTGGAGTGCTACGCACAGATACGCAGTATTTT.

Ten or more counts support this clonotype. The chain links TRBV10-2 to TRBJ1-4; no reliable D call. Germline values: CDR1 WSHSY, CDR2 SAAADI. CDR3 length: 13 amino acids. Trimming shortened V by 8 bases and J by 7 bases, and 14 bases separated the two germline ends. In DNA form, the CDR3 reads TGCGCCAGCCTCTTGCGCGGAGGTGAAAAACTGTTTTTT. It translates to CASLLRGGEKLFF.

This clonotype was recorded at least ten times. CDR3 DNA: TGCAGCGTTGAAAAGTTTCAAGAGACCCAGTACTTC. This sequence encodes CSVEKFQETQYF. This rearrangement joins TRBV29-1 to TRBJ2-5; D uncertain. This CDR3 has 12 residues. V lost 2 bases to trimming and J lost 2 bases, with 6 bases between them. The germline V gene encodes CDR1 SQVTM and CDR2 ANQGSEA.

This chain connects TRBV7-9 to TRBJ1-2; 8 bases fit TRBD1. CDR1 and CDR2 from the germline V gene are SEHNR and FQNEAQ (reference sequence). The CDR3 sequence is 16 residues long. J lost 2 bases, V lost 4 bases, and 9 bases had no gene match. The CDR3 DNA follows: TGTGCCAGCAGCTCCCCGGGACAGGAGACAAACTATGGCTACACCTTC. This codes for CASSSPGQETNYGYTF. The full variable domain, rest sourced from reference TRBV7-9 and TRBJ1-2, is DTGVSQNPRHKITKRGQNVTFRCDPISEHNRLYWYRQTLGQGPEFLTYFQNEAQLEKSRLLSDRFSAERPKGSFSTLEIQRTEQGDSAMYLCASSSPGQETNYGYTFGSGTRLTVV.

J is TRBJ2-5 and V is TRBV20-1, with 8 bases aligning to TRBD2. V was clipped by 3 bases and J by 1 base; unmatched bases: 4. Germline lookup yields CDR1 DFQATT and CDR2 SNEGSKA (reference sequence). This CDR3 has 14 amino acids. The CDR3 bases are TGCAGTGCTAGTTCCGGGGGGGCCCAAGAGACCCAGTACTTC. Amino acids: CSASSGGAQETQYF.

This clonotype came up a few times. The V gene is TRBV29-1, the J gene TRBJ1-5, with D unclear. The germline V gene encodes CDR1 SQVTM and CDR2 ANQGSEA. The CDR3 sequence is 13 residues long. Trimming stripped 3 bases from V and 4 bases from J, with 10 bases between. The CDR3 sequence is CSVEYGTNQPQHF. As DNA, the CDR3 is TGCAGCGTTGAGTACGGCACTAATCAGCCCCAGCATTTT.